This T cell receptor beta chain was obtained from a study of T cells in women clearing cervical HPV infection. Only in-frame clones appear in the TCRdb table, and some are missing; sequencing was by immunoSEQ multiplex PCR. With about 30,000 clones in the sample, the ten largest clones hold about 3.5%. The TCR sequence derives from a woman between 18 and 75 years old with a cervical HPV16 infection that either progressed to CIN3+ or cleared (not recorded which). The sequencing input was blood buffy coat.

CDR3 region: CSAPSPRAGVYEQYF. The sequenced CDR3 bases are TGCAGTGCCCCATCTCCCCGAGCGGGAGTCTACGAG. The rearrangement uses TRBV20-1 and TRBJ2-7; 8 bases are a match to TRBD2. The CDR3 end is not reached by the read, which stops 3 residues before it; the germline J gene fills it in. CDR3 size: 15 residues. Per the germline V gene, CDR1 is DFQATT and CDR2 is SNEGSKA (reference sequence). The J segment lost 3 bases and the V segment lost 6 bases, leaving 13 bases of the junction unmatched.